This is a list of T cell receptor beta chains from one sample in a study of control samples from healthy donors and cancer patients. Assay: immunoSEQ multiplex PCR; the TCRdb copy retains only in-frame clones and omits some. The table lists around 170,000 clones, about 91% of them singletons. Sequencing was done on a sample of blood. The source of these receptors is a woman in her 30s in good health. Both conserved end residues are part of each CDR3. The order of the fields is D gene, V gene, J gene, clone size, CDR3 DNA, CDR3 protein. D genes are given only for firm matches. Rows give clone size only sometimes, using once, few, many, or a class for an expanded clone.

NA	TRBV5-1	TRBJ1-2	NA	TGCGCCAGCAGCCCGTATAACTATGGCTACACCTTC	CASSPYNYGYTF
TRBD1	TRBV30	TRBJ1-5	NA	TGTGCCTGGACATGGGACAGGGGTTGGAATCAGCCCCAGCATTTT	CAWTWDRGWNQPQHF
TRBD1	TRBV2	TRBJ1-1	NA	TGTGCCAGCAGCGGGACAGGGTTTGAGGACACTGAAGCTTTCTTT	CASSGTGFEDTEAFF
NA	TRBV19	TRBJ1-1	few	TGTGCCAGTAGTATTGATGGGAGCGGCACTGAAGCTTTCTTT	CASSIDGSGTEAFF
TRBD1	TRBV28	TRBJ2-2	NA	TGTGCCAGCAGTTGGCAGGGGGCGGCCGGGGAGCTGTTTTTT	CASSWQGAAGELFF
TRBD2	TRBV9	TRBJ2-5	NA	TGTGCCAGCATGGGGACTAGCGGGGGGCCGGGGAAAGAGACCCAGTACTTC	CASMGTSGGPGKETQYF
TRBD1	TRBV27	TRBJ1-2	NA	TGTGCCAGCAGTTTGACAGGGTCGGACTATGGCTACACCTTC	CASSLTGSDYGYTF
NA	TRBV28	TRBJ1-2	NA	TGTGCCAGCAGTTTACCGCAGACCCATGGCTACACCTTC	CASSLPQTHGYTF
NA	TRBV19	TRBJ1-1	NA	TGTGCCAGTAGGTTGGGGGGGAGCGCTGAAGCTTTCTTT	CASRLGGSAEAFF
NA	TRBV28	TRBJ2-3	NA	TGTGCCAGCAGTCGGCCGACGGCTAACACAGATACGCAGTATTTT	CASSRPTANTDTQYF
NA	TRBV18	TRBJ2-3	few	TGTGCCAGCTCACCTGGAGGGGGATTCACAGATACGCAGTATTTT	CASSPGGGFTDTQYF
NA	TRBV6-5	TRBJ1-1	NA	TGTGCCAGCAGTTATAAAGGAGTGGATACTGAAGCTTTCTTT	CASSYKGVDTEAFF
TRBD2	TRBV13	TRBJ2-5	NA	TGTGCCAGCAGCTCCAAGCGGGGGGGAAAAGAGACCCAGTACTTC	CASSSKRGGKETQYF
TRBD1	TRBV5-1	TRBJ1-2	NA	TGCGCCAGCAGCGTAGGACAGGAGGGAAACTATGGCTACACCTTC	CASSVGQEGNYGYTF
NA	TRBV27	TRBJ2-3	NA	TGTGCCAGCAGTCCCCCCGGGGGTACGCAGTATTTT	CASSPPGGTQYF
TRBD2	TRBV29-1	TRBJ2-3	NA	TGCAGCGCCGGCGGGAGGGCCCTCACAGATACGCAGTATTTT	CSAGGRALTDTQYF
TRBD1	TRBV9	TRBJ1-2	NA	TGTGCCAGCAGCGTAGAAGAAGGGGGCAGTTATGGCTACACCTTC	CASSVEEGGSYGYTF
NA	TRBV19	TRBJ1-2	NA	TGTGCCAGTACGGGGTGGGATGACGGCTACACCTTC	CASTGWDDGYTF
NA	TRBV11-3	TRBJ2-2	NA	TGTGCCAGCAGCCAGGGACGTTCGGTGAGCGGGGAGCTGTTTTTT	CASSQGRSVSGELFF
NA	TRBV5-1	TRBJ2-3	NA	TGCGCCAGCAGCCCAGGACTTGTCGAGGATACGCAGTATTTT	CASSPGLVEDTQYF
TRBD1	TRBV25-1	TRBJ2-7	NA	TGTGCCAGCAGTTCTCACCTCGGGACAGGGGAGGAGCAGTACTTC	CASSSHLGTGEEQYF
NA	TRBV28	TRBJ2-1	NA	TGTGCCAGCAGGACCTCGTCCGGGACTGGATGGCAGTTCTTC	CASRTSSGTGWQFF
NA	TRBV20-1	TRBJ2-4	NA	TGCAGTGCAGGACTGCGAAAGGGACAGTACTTC	CSAGLRKGQYF
TRBD1	TRBV19	TRBJ1-5	NA	TGTGCCAGTAGTCTACAGGGGGGGAATCAGCCCCAGCATTTT	CASSLQGGNQPQHF
NA	TRBV28	TRBJ1-5	once	TGTGCCAGCAGTTTACCGGGGGCGGGCAATCAGCCCCAGCATTTT	CASSLPGAGNQPQHF
TRBD2	TRBV5-1	TRBJ2-3	NA	TGCGCCAGCAGCCGGGACGGAATAGCGGGAGGTTCAGATACGCAGTATTTT	CASSRDGIAGGSDTQYF
NA	TRBV27	TRBJ1-1	NA	TGTGCCAGCAGTTTGAGAGGCGGGGGCACTGAAGCTTTCTTT	CASSLRGGGTEAFF
NA	TRBV6-5	TRBJ1-3	once	TGTGCCAGCAGTATTCAACCTGGGTACACCATATATTTT	CASSIQPGYTIYF
NA	TRBV7-9	TRBJ1-4	once	TGTGCCAGCAGCTTAGTCTCGGGTGGAACTAATGAAAAACTGTTTTTT	CASSLVSGGTNEKLFF
TRBD2	TRBV5-1	TRBJ2-1	NA	TGCGCCAGCAGCACCAGACTAGCGGGGTACAATGAGCAGTTCTTC	CASSTRLAGYNEQFF
TRBD1	TRBV9	TRBJ1-1	NA	TGTGCCAGCAGCGTAGCTACTATGGGGGGACAGCACACTGAAGCTTTCTTT	CASSVATMGGQHTEAFF
NA	TRBV5-6	TRBJ1-2	NA	TGTGCCAGCAGCCCAGGCGGGACGTCTAAGACTGGTGGCTACACCTTC	CASSPGGTSKTGGYTF
NA	TRBV14	TRBJ2-7	NA	TGTGCCAGCAGCCAAGATTCTACCCTCAACGAGCAGTACTTC	CASSQDSTLNEQYF
TRBD1	TRBV5-6	TRBJ1-4	NA	TGTGCCAGCAGCGCACAGGGGGGGAAACTGTTTTTT	CASSAQGGKLFF
NA	TRBV27	TRBJ1-6	many	TGTGCCAGCAGCGTTAACTCTGGGGGCTTGACACCCCTCCACTTT	CASSVNSGGLTPLHF
TRBD2	TRBV2	TRBJ2-3	NA	TGTGCCAGCAGTCCTACTAGCGGGGGGGGCGCAGATACGCAGTATTTT	CASSPTSGGGADTQYF
NA	TRBV12-2	TRBJ2-7	NA	TGTGCAAGTCGCACACCAGACTCCCACCCCTACGAGCAGTACTTC	CASRTPDSHPYEQYF
TRBD2	TRBV4-2	TRBJ2-7	NA	TGTGCCAGCAGCCCCCTCGCGGCTAGCGGGACATACGAGCAGTACTTC	CASSPLAASGTYEQYF
NA	TRBV3-1/TRBV3-2	TRBJ2-5	NA	TGTGCCAGCAGCCGACAAGAGACCCAGTACTTC	CASSRQETQYF
NA	TRBV3-1/TRBV3-2	TRBJ1-4	NA	TGTGCCAGCAGCCAAGTTGGGGGAAAACTGTTTTTT	CASSQVGGKLFF
TRBD2	TRBV19	TRBJ2-5	NA	TGTGCCAGTAGTCCCCAAGCGAGACTAGCGGGGAGAGAGACCCAGTACTTC	CASSPQARLAGRETQYF
NA	TRBV27	TRBJ2-3	NA	TGTGCCAGCAGTTTATTCCCGACTAGTGGTGCAGATACGCAGTATTTT	CASSLFPTSGADTQYF
TRBD1	TRBV28	TRBJ1-1	NA	TGTGCCAGCAGCTATATGGGGACAGGGCACACTGAAGCTTTCTTT	CASSYMGTGHTEAFF
TRBD1	TRBV7-2	TRBJ2-3	NA	TGTGCCAGCAGCGCCGACAGGGCAGGACCCACAGATACGCAGTATTTT	CASSADRAGPTDTQYF
NA	TRBV18	TRBJ2-1	NA	TGTGCCAGCTCTTCAGACGGGAATGAGCAGTTCTTC	CASSSDGNEQFF
TRBD2	TRBV4-1	TRBJ2-1	NA	TGCGCCAGCAGCCAAGTCCCAGCGGGGGGGCTCACTGAGCAGTTCTTC	CASSQVPAGGLTEQFF
NA	TRBV15	TRBJ1-6	once	TGTGCCACCAGCAGCCACAACATCCGCGGATCACCCCTCCACTTT	CATSSHNIRGSPLHF
TRBD1	TRBV5-1	TRBJ1-5	NA	TGCGCCAGCAGCCGGGACAGCCAGCAGGAGCCCCAGCATTTT	CASSRDSQQEPQHF
TRBD2	TRBV19	TRBJ2-1	NA	TGTGCCAGTAGTACTCGACTAGCGGGAACATCGAATGAGCAGTTCTTC	CASSTRLAGTSNEQFF
NA	TRBV5-1	TRBJ1-2	NA	TGCGCCAGCAGCTTGGAGTCCGGGGGAGGCTACACCTTC	CASSLESGGGYTF
NA	TRBV28	TRBJ1-1	NA	TGTGCCAGCAGCCCTAGGAGGTCCCACCTCATGAACACTGAAGCTTTCTTT	CASSPRRSHLMNTEAFF
TRBD2	TRBV25-1	TRBJ2-1	NA	TGTGCCAGCAGTGAATACACTAGCGGGAAGTACAATGAGCAGTTCTTC	CASSEYTSGKYNEQFF
NA	TRBV4-2	TRBJ2-2	NA	TGTGCCAGCAGCCAAGAGCGGAGCTTCGGGGAGCTGTTTTTT	CASSQERSFGELFF
NA	TRBV5-6	TRBJ1-2	few	TGTGCCAGCAGCTTGCCATTTTCGATTAGGACAGCCTATGGCTACACCTTC	CASSLPFSIRTAYGYTF
TRBD1	TRBV5-1	TRBJ1-1	NA	TGCGCCAGCAGCTTGGTAGGCAGGGGGACGAACACTGAAGCTTTCTTT	CASSLVGRGTNTEAFF
NA	TRBV10-3	TRBJ1-2	NA	TGTGCCATCAGCCAATTCGGACGCTCCCCGGCCAACTATGGCTACACCTTC	CAISQFGRSPANYGYTF
TRBD1	TRBV18	TRBJ2-5	NA	TGTGCCAGCTCCCGGGACAGGCAGACCCAGTACTTC	CASSRDRQTQYF
NA	TRBV12-3/TRBV12-4	TRBJ1-2	NA	TGTGCCAGCAGCCCTGGACGGTATGGCTACACCTTC	CASSPGRYGYTF
NA	TRBV6-5	TRBJ1-3	NA	TGTGCCAGCAGTTACGCGGGGTCTGGAAACACCATATATTTT	CASSYAGSGNTIYF
NA	TRBV6-5	TRBJ2-7	NA	TGTGCCAGCAGGTCCGGCGACAGCTACGAGCAGTACTTC	CASRSGDSYEQYF